This T cell receptor (beta chain) came from a study of T cells after yellow fever vaccination. TCRdb called the 5' RACE reads again in MiXCR, with one record for every CDR3 protein. The table lists about 320,000 distinct CDR3 sequences, around 6.8% of them singletons. CDR1 DFQATT and CDR2 SNEGSKA come from the germline V gene (reference sequence). The CDR3 is made up of 13 amino acids. After removal of 6 bases from V and 5 bases from J, the junction contained 8 bases not matched to a gene. The chain is built from TRBV20-1 and TRBJ1-2, with 8 positions matching TRBD1. This clonotype was obtained from a man aged 18-30 years who received the YFV17D yellow fever vaccine. Here the sequenced sample was PBMCs, taken 45 days after the first yellow fever vaccination. DNA for the CDR3: TGCAGTGCCGAGGACAGGGCTGGTTATGGCTACACCTTC. Amino acid sequence: CSAEDRAGYGYTF.